This TCR beta chain emerged from a study of cytomegalovirus exposure and HLA in healthy donors. Both 60 Vbeta primers and 13 Jbeta primers went into the PCR. Method: immunoSEQ multiplex PCR; TCRdb's copy keeps in-frame clones and lacks some. The sample includes about 140,000 clones, about 75% of them seen just once. This clone was seen more than once but under ten times. The sample holds other DNA sequences that translate to the same CDR3. Germline lookup yields CDR1 MDHEN and CDR2 SYDVKM. Trimming took 3 bases from V and 1 from J, leaving 9 bases between them. This CDR3 has 14 residues. V usage is TRBV28 and J usage is TRBJ1-2; a possible D gene is TRBD1 (5 bases). This receptor was identified in a man aged 18 to 29 in good health and CMV-seropositive. Sequenced input: PBMCs. CDR3 sequence (DNA): TGTGCCAGCAGTTTGACGGGGGGTAACTATGGCTACACCTTC. Protein product: CASSLTGGNYGYTF.